Below are 19 T cell receptor beta chains sequenced from a single sample in a study of spatial heterogeneity in lung cancer. The time point is: blood at routine non-recurrence follow-up after resection. Whole RNA came from tumor, nontumor lung or frozen PBMC and was sequenced without being sorted. TCRdb fed the 5' RACE reads into MiXCR, producing one record per CDR3 protein. This repertoire shows under 30,000 distinct CDR3 sequences, under 7% found once; its top ten account for roughly a fifth. The sample was PBMCs, taken at follow-up. These receptors all stem from a male donor with early-stage non-small cell lung cancer.

A few counts support this clonotype. The chain combines TRBV11-2 with TRBJ1-3; TRBD1 matches 8 bases. The CDR3 has 15 residues. Germline CDR1 reads SGHAT; CDR2 reads FQNNGV. Trimming at V came to 6 bases and at J to 0 bases, leaving 4 bases not matched to a gene. CDR3 residues: CASRNRGNSGNTIYF. The CDR3 DNA reads TGTGCCAGCAGAAACAGGGGGAACTCTGGAAACACCATATATTTT.

This chain connects TRBV30 to TRBJ1-1; D remains ambiguous. Germline CDR1 and CDR2: GTSNPN and SVGIG (reference sequence). V lost 3 bases and J 2 bases, leaving 7 bases between the germline ends. The CDR3 is made up of 12 amino acids. In DNA form, the CDR3 reads TGTGCCTGGAGATGGGCTAACACTGAAGCTTTCTTT. Its translation is CAWRWANTEAFF.

Many counts were recorded for this clonotype. This chain joins TRBV11-3 and TRBJ2-3, with D perhaps matching TRBD1 or TRBD2 (5 bases each). Germline V gene sequence: CDR1 SGHNT, CDR2 YENEEA. V lost 1 base, J lost 0 bases, and 5 bases lay in between. The CDR3 is 14 residues long. The DNA of the CDR3 is TGTGCCAGCAGCTTAGGGGGGAGCACAGATACGCAGTATTTT. Translated, it gives CASSLGGSTDTQYF.

This clonotype came up many times. The gene calls are TRBV28 and TRBJ2-7, with 8 nucleotides matching TRBD1. The length of the CDR3 is 14 residues. Germline CDR1 reads MDHEN; CDR2 reads SYDVKM. Losses at the gene ends were 4 bases for V and 3 bases for J; bases not matched to a gene: 5. CDR3 in amino acids: CASSSKTGVYEQYV. CDR3 DNA sequence: TGTGCCAGCAGTTCCAAGACAGGGGTCTACGAGCAGTACGTC.

The chain employs TRBV19 and TRBJ1-5; unclear D gene. The germline CDR1 and CDR2 sequences are LNHDA and SQIVND (reference sequence). V was trimmed by 4 bases and J by 0 bases, leaving 13 bases between them. CDR3 length equals 16 residues. The CDR3 protein is CASSRQPFHSNQPQHF. Here the CDR3 DNA reads TGTGCCAGTAGTAGGCAGCCCTTTCATAGCAATCAGCCCCAGCATTTT.

In nucleotides, the CDR3 is TGTGCCAGCAGCTCCGGACGGACCTCCTACGAGCAGTACTTC. Amino acid sequence: CASSSGRTSYEQYF. The chain recombines TRBV11-2 with TRBJ2-7; no firm D call. Germline CDR1 SGHAT, CDR2 FQNNGV. The CDR3 has 14 amino acids. V was clipped by 4 bases and J by 0 bases, with 10 bases between them.

V usage is TRBV29-1 and J usage is TRBJ1-4; D call uncertain. Trimming stripped 1 base from V and 8 bases from J, with 8 bases between. Germline CDR1 is SQVTM and CDR2 is ANQGSEA. The length of the CDR3 is 12 residues. The CDR3 protein is CSVEAAPEKLFF. DNA of the CDR3: TGCAGCGTTGAAGCTGCGCCGGAAAAACTGTTTTTT.

The chain is built from TRBV5-1 and TRBJ2-3; no firm D call. Looked up from germline, CDR1 is SGHRS and CDR2 is YFSETQ. Trimming shortened V by 3 bases and J by 4 bases, and 9 bases separated the two germline ends. CDR3 length: 13 amino acids. Written as DNA, the CDR3 is TGCGCCAGCAGCTCAGCACCGTCAGATACGCAGTATTTT. As protein: CASSSAPSDTQYF.

This clonotype was seen at least ten times. The genes are TRBV20-1 and TRBJ2-3; a possible D gene is TRBD2 (6 bases). V dropped 3 bases and J dropped 0 bases, with 10 bases sitting between them. CDR3 length: 14 residues. Germline V gene sequence: CDR1 DFQATT, CDR2 SNEGSKA (reference sequence). Here the CDR3 DNA reads TGCAGTGCTAGGGTAGCGGCTAGCACAGATACGCAGTATTTT. It yields the protein CSARVAASTDTQYF.

This clonotype showed up just once. The rearrangement uses TRBV19 and TRBJ2-3, with 9 bases fitting TRBD1. The CDR3 covers 14 residues. The germline V gene has CDR1 LNHDA and CDR2 SQIVND (reference sequence). The V segment lost 7 bases and the J segment 5 bases; nucleotides outside the gene matches: 7. CDR3 in DNA: TGTGCCAGTACCCAGGGGACAGGGAAAGATACGCAGTATTTT. Its translation is CASTQGTGKDTQYF. Based on the CDR3 plus reference TRBV19 and TRBJ2-3, the full variable domain is DGGITQSPKYLFRKEGQNVTLSCEQNLNHDAMYWYRQDPGQGLRLIYYSQIVNDFQKGDIAEGYSVSREKKESFPLTVTSAQKNPTAFYLCASTQGTGKDTQYFGPGTRLTVL.

This clonotype has only a few counts. V and J are TRBV2 and TRBJ2-7, with 7 bases lining up with TRBD2. Germline V gives CDR1 SNHLY, CDR2 FYNNEI. The CDR3 consists of 15 residues. Trimming at V came to 5 bases and at J to 3 bases, leaving 10 bases not matched to a gene. Here the CDR3 DNA reads TGTGCCAGCAGTAGGTCCGCGGGGGAGCGCTACGAGCAGTACTTC. This codes for CASSRSAGERYEQYF.

The chain couples TRBV12-3 or TRBV12-4 to TRBJ1-5, with D perhaps TRBD1 (6 bases). V dropped 5 bases and J dropped 3 bases, with 17 bases sitting between them. The CDR3 is made up of 16 amino acids. CDR3 sequence reads: CASSPLGGGVNQPQHF. CDR3 DNA sequence: TGTGCCAGCAGTCCGCTAGGGGGAGGGGTCAATCAGCCCCAGCATTTT.

This sequence joins TRBV6-6 and TRBJ1-1, with 7 bases matching TRBD1. This CDR3 contains 12 residues. Germline CDR1 MNHNY, CDR2 SVGAGI (reference sequence). J gave up 5 bases and V 6 bases, and 3 bases lay outside the gene matches. CDR3 region: CASSQDRTEAFF. The CDR3 nucleotides are TGTGCCAGCAGCCAGGACAGGACTGAAGCTTTCTTT.

The chain has TRBV7-3 and TRBJ2-3; TRBD2 agrees at 8 bases. Germline V gene lookup returns CDR1 SGHTA and CDR2 FQGTGA. The length of the CDR3 is 16 residues. V lost 1 base and J lost 0; bases outside the gene matches: 3. CDR3 DNA sequence: TGTGCCAGCAGCTTAAACCCTAGCGGGAGCACAGATACGCAGTATTTT. Translating it yields CASSLNPSGSTDTQYF.

The chain links TRBV29-1 to TRBJ2-1, with a tentative D call TRBD2 (5 bases). V lost 5 bases, J lost 5 bases, and 19 bases lay in between. The CDR3 runs to 15 residues. Germline lookup yields CDR1 SQVTM and CDR2 ANQGSEA. The CDR3 loop is CSVKNPLSGNNEQFF. In nucleotides, the CDR3 is TGCAGCGTTAAAAACCCCCTTTCGGGAAACAATGAGCAGTTCTTC.

This clonotype was picked up many times. The chain is built from TRBV28 and TRBJ2-7, with 7 positions matching TRBD1. The CDR3 is 14 amino acids. J lost 3 bases, V lost 2 bases, and 4 bases had no gene match. From germline, CDR1 is MDHEN and CDR2 SYDVKM. CDR3 sequence (DNA): TGTGCCAGCAGTTTAGGGGCAGGGGGCTACGAGCAGTACTTC. It codes for CASSLGAGGYEQYF. Full variable domain (rest looked up from reference TRBV28 and TRBJ2-7): DVKVTQSSRYLVKRTGEKVFLECVQDMDHENMFWYRQDPGLGLRLIYFSYDVKMKEKGDIPEGYSVSREKKERFSLILESASTNQTSMYLCASSLGAGGYEQYFGPGTRLTVT.

This clonotype was picked up many times. The chain carries TRBV19 and TRBJ2-1; D gene ambiguous. Germline V gives CDR1 LNHDA, CDR2 SQIVND (reference sequence). Trimming stripped 3 bases from V and 5 bases from J, with 8 bases between. The CDR3 has 13 amino acids. Here the CDR3 reads CASSIYLNNEQFF. Written as DNA, the CDR3 is TGTGCCAGTAGTATCTACCTGAACAATGAGCAGTTCTTC.

This clonotype was counted at least ten times. CDR3 nucleotides: TGTGCCAGCAGCAAGTCCCTAGCGGGAGGCTACAATGAGCAGTTCTTC. Translating it yields CASSKSLAGGYNEQFF. This chain links TRBV7-2 with TRBJ2-1, with 11 bases fitting TRBD2. The CDR3 consists of 16 residues. Germline loops: CDR1 SGHTA, CDR2 FQGNSA. Unmatched junction bases numbered 6, after V lost 5 bases and J lost 3 bases.

This clonotype showed up many times. The gene calls are TRBV28 and TRBJ2-7; a possible D gene is TRBD1 (5 bases). The CDR3 runs to 12 residues. Looked up from germline, CDR1 is MDHEN and CDR2 is SYDVKM. Trimming left V 6 bases short and J 6 bases short, with 12 bases between. The CDR3 reads CASSPGPGEQYF. CDR3 nucleotides: TGTGCCAGCAGCCCAGGGCCAGGCGAGCAGTACTTC.